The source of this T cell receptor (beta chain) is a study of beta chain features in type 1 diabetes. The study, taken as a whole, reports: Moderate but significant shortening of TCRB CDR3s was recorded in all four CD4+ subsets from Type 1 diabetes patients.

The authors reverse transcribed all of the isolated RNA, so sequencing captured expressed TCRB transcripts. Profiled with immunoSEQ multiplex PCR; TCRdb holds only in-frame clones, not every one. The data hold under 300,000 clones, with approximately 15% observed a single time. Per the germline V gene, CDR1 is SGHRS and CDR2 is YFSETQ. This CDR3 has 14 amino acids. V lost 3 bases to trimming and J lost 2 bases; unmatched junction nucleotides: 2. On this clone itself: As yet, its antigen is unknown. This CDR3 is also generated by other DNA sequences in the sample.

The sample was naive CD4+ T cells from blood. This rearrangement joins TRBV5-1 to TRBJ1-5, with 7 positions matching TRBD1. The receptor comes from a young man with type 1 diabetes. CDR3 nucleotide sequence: TGCGCCAGCAGCTCCGGGACAGGCAATCAGCCCCAGCATTTT. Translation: CASSSGTGNQPQHF.